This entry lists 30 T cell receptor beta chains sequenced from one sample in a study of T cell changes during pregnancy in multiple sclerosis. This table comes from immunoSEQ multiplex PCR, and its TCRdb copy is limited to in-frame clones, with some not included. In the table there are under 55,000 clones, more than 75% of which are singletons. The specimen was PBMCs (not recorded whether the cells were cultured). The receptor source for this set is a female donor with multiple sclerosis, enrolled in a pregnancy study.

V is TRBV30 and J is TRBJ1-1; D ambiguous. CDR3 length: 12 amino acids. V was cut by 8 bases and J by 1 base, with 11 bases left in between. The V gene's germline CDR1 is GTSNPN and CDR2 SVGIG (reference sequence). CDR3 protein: CARRGRNTEAFF. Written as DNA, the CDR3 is TGTGCCCGACGGGGTCGGAACACTGAAGCTTTCTTT.

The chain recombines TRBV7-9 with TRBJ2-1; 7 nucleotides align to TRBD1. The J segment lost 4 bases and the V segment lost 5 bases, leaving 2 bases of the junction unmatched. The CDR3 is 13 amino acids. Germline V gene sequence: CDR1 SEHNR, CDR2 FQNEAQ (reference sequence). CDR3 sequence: CASSRDSYNEQFF. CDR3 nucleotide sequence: TGTGCCAGCAGCAGGGACAGTTACAATGAGCAGTTCTTC.

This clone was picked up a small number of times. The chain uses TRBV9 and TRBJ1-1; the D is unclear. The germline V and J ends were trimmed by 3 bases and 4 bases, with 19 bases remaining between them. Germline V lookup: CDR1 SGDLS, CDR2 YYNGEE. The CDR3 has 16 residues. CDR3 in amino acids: CASSAVRTDFITEAFF. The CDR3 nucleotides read TGTGCCAGCAGCGCCGTGCGGACGGACTTTATCACTGAAGCTTTCTTT.

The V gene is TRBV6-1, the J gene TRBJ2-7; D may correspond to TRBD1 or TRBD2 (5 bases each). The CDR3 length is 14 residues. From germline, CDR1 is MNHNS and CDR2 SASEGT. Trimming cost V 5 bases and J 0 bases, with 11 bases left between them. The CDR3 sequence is CASSPWGPSYEQYF. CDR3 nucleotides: TGTGCCAGCAGTCCTTGGGGACCCTCCTACGAGCAGTACTTC.

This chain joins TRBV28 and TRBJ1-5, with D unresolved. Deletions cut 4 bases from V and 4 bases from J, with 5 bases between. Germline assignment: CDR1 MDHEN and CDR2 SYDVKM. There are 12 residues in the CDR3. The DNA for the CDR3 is TGTGCCAGCAGTTATAGGAATCAGCCCCAGCATTTT. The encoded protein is CASSYRNQPQHF.

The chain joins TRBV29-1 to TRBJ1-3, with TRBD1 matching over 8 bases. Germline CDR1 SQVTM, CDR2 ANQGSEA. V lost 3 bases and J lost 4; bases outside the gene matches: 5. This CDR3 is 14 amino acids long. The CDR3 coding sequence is TGCAGCGTTGATCGCAGGGGGCAAGGAAACACCATATATTTT. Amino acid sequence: CSVDRRGQGNTIYF.

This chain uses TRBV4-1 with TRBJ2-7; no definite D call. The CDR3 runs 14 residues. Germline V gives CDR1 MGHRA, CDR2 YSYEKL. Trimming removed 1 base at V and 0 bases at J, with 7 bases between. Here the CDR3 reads CASSQGLNSYEQYF. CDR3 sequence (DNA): TGCGCCAGCAGCCAAGGACTGAACTCCTACGAGCAGTACTTC.

CDR3 sequence (DNA): TGTGCCAGCAGCTTGGTGACGGGAGATAATGAGCAGTTCTTC. This translates into CASSLVTGDNEQFF. The gene calls are TRBV5-6 and TRBJ2-1; D is possibly TRBD2 (6 bases). CDR3 size: 14 residues. Trimming cost V 0 bases and J 7 bases, with 11 bases left between them. CDR1 and CDR2 (germline): SGHDT, YYEEEE.

The CDR3 bases are TGTGCCAGCAGCTTGGGGCGGACTCAAGGGAATGAGCAGTTCTTC. Translating it yields CASSLGRTQGNEQFF. The chain joins TRBV5-8 to TRBJ2-1, with D perhaps matching TRBD2 (5 bases). The CDR3 has 15 amino acids. The V and J ends lost 0 bases and 7 bases respectively, with 14 bases between them. CDR1 and CDR2 (germline): SGHTS, YDEGEE.

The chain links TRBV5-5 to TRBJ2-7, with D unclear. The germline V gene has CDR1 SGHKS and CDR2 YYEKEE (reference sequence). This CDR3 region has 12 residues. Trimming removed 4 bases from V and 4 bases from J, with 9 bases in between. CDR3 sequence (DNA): TGTGCCAGCAGCGGCCCTTATTACGAGCAGTACTTC. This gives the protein CASSGPYYEQYF.

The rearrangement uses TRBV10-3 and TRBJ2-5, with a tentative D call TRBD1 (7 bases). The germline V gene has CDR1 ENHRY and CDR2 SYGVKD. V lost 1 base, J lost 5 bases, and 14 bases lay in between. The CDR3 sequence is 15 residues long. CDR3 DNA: TGTGCCATCAGTGAGTGGGGGGACAGTTGGGAGACCCAGTACTTC. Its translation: CAISEWGDSWETQYF.

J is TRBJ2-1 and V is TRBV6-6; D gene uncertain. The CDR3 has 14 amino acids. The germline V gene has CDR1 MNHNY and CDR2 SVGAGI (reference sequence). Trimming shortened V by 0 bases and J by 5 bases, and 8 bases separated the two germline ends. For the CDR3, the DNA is TGTGCCAGCAGTTACTCGGCTAAGGACAATGAGCAGTTCTTC. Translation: CASSYSAKDNEQFF.

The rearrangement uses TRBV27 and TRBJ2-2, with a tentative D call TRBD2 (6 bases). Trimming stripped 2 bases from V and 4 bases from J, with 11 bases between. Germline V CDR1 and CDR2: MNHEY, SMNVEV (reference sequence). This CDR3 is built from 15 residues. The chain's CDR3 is CASSLVGTFTGELFF. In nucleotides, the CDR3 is TGTGCCAGCAGTTTAGTAGGGACTTTCACCGGGGAGCTGTTTTTT.

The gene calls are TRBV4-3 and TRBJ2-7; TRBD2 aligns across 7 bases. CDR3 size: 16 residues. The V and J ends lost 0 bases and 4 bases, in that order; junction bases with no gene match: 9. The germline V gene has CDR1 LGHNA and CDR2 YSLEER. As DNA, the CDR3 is TGCGCCAGCAGCCAAGACCCACGGGGGGTTTATTACGAGCAGTACTTC. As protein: CASSQDPRGVYYEQYF.

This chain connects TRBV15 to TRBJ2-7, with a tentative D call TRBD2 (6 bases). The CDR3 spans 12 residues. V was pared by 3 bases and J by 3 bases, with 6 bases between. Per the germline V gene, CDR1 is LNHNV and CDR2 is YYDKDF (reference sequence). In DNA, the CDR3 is TGTGCCACCAGCAGGGGGGGCTACGAGCAGTACTTC. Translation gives CATSRGGYEQYF.

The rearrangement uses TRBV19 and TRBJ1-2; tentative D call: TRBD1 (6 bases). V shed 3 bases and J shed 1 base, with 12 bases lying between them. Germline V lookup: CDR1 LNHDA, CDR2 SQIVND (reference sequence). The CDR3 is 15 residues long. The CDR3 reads CASSMGQDLNYGYTF. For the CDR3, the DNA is TGTGCCAGTAGTATGGGACAAGATCTTAACTATGGCTACACCTTC.

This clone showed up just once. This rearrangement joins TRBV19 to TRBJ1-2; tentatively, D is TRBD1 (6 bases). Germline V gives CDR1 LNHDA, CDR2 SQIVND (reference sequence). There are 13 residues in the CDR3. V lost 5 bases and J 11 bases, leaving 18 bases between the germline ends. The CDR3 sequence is CASSPRTEASYTF. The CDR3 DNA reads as TGTGCCAGTAGTCCAAGGACAGAAGCTTCGTACACCTTC.

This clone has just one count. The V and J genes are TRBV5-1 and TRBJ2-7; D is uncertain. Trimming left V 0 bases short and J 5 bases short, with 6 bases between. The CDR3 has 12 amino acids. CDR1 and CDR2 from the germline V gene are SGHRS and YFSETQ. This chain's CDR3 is CASSLEANEQYF. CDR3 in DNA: TGCGCCAGCAGCTTGGAAGCGAACGAGCAGTACTTC.

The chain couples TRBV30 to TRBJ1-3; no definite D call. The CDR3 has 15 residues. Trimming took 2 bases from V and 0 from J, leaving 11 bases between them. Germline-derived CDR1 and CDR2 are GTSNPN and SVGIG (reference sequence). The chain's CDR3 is CAWSTRGASGNTIYF. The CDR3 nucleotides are TGTGCCTGGAGTACCCGAGGAGCCTCTGGAAACACCATATATTTT.

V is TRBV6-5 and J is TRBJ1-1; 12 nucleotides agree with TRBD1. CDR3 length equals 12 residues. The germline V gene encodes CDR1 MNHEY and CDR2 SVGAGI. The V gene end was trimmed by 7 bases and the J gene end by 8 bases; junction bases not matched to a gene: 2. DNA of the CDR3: TGTGCCAGCATAGGGACAGGGGGCGAAGCTTTCTTT. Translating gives CASIGTGGEAFF.

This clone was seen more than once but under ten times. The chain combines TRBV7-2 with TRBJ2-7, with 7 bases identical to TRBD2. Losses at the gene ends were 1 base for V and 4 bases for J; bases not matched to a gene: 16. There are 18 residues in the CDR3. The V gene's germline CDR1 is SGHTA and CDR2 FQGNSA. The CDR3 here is CASSLVPAGRENLYEQYF. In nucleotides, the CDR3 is TGTGCCAGCAGCTTAGTCCCGGCGGGGCGGGAGAACCTTTACGAGCAGTACTTC.

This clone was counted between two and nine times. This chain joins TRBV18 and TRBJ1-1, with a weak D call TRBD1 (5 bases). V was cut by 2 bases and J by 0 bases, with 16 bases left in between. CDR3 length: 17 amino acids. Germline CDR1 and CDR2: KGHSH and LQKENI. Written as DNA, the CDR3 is TGTGCCAGCTCACCAACGCAGGGAGGTTTAATGAACACTGAAGCTTTCTTT. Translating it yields CASSPTQGGLMNTEAFF. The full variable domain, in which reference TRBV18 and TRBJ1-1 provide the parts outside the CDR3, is NAGVMQNPRHLVRRRGQEARLRCSPMKGHSHVYWYRQLPEEGLKFMVYLQKENIIDESGMPKERFSAEFPKEGPSILRIQQVVRGDSAAYFCASSPTQGGLMNTEAFFGQGTRLTVV.

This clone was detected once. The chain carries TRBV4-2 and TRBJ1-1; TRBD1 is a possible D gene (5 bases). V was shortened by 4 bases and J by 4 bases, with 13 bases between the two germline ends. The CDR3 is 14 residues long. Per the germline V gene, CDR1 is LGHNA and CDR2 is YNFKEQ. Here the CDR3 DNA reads TGTGCCAGCAGCCCAGCGCCCAGGGTCACTGAAGCTTTCTTT. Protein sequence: CASSPAPRVTEAFF.

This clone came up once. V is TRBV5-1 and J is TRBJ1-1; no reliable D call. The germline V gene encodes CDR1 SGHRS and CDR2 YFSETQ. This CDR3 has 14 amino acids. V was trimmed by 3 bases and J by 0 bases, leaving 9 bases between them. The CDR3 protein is CASSWSPLNTEAFF. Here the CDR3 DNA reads TGCGCCAGCAGCTGGAGCCCACTGAACACTGAAGCTTTCTTT.

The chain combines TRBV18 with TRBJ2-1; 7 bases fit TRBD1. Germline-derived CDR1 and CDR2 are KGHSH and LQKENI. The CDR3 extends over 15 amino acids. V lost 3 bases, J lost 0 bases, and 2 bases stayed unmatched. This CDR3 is CASSPGTDSYNEQFF. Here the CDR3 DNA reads TGTGCCAGCTCACCCGGGACAGACTCCTACAATGAGCAGTTCTTC.

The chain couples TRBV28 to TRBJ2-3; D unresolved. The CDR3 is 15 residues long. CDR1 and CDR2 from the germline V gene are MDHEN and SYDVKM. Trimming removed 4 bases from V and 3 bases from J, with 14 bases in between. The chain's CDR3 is CASSSSGAETDTQYF. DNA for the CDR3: TGTGCCAGCAGTTCCTCAGGTGCGGAGACAGATACGCAGTATTTT.

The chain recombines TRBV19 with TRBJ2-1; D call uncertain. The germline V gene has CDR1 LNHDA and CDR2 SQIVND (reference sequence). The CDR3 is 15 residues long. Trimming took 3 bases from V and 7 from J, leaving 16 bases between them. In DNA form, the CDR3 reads TGTGCCAGTAGTATGGTACCACCGGACCCTAATGAGCAGTTCTTC. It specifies CASSMVPPDPNEQFF. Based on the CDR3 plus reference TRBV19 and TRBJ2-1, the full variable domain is DGGITQSPKYLFRKEGQNVTLSCEQNLNHDAMYWYRQDPGQGLRLIYYSQIVNDFQKGDIAEGYSVSREKKESFPLTVTSAQKNPTAFYLCASSMVPPDPNEQFFGPGTRLTVL.

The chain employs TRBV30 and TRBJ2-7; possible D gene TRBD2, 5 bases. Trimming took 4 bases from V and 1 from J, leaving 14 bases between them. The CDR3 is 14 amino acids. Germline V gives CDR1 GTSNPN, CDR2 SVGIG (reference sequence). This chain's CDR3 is CAWMKRVGSYEQYF. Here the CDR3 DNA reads TGTGCCTGGATGAAGAGGGTGGGGTCCTACGAGCAGTACTTC.

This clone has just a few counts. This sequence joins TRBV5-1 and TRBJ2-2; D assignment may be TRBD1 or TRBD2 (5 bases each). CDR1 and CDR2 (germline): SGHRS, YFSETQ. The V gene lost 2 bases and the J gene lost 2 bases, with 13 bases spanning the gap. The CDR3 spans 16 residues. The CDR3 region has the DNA TGCGCCAGCAGCTTTTTGGGGACCTACAACACCGGGGAGCTGTTTTTT. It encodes CASSFLGTYNTGELFF. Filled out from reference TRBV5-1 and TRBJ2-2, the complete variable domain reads KAGVTQTPRYLIKTRGQQVTLSCSPISGHRSVSWYQQTPGQGLQFLFEYFSETQRNKGNFPGRFSGRQFSNSRSEMNVSTLELGDSALYLCASSFLGTYNTGELFFGEGSRLTVL.

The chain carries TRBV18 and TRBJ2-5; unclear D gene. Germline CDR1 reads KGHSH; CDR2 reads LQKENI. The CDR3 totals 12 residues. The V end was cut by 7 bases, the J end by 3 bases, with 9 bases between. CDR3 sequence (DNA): TGTGCCAGCTGTGACACGAAAGAGACCCAGTACTTC. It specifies CASCDTKETQYF.